This TCR beta chain stems from a study of T cells in Graves' hyperthyroidism and ophthalmopathy. Across the whole study: Peripheral blood was collected at initial diagnosis, before any treatment.

Researchers amplified the TCR beta CDR3 regions from RNA transcripts. TCR CDR3 underwent first-round RT-PCR with the HTBI primer set. TCRdb independently ran MiXCR on the multiplex PCR reads; one entry per CDR3 protein. Of approximately 480,000 distinct CDR3 sequences listed, around 21% were seen once; the top ten hold more than 25%. About this clonotype itself: The antigen is not known.

Stable disease denoted Graves' hyperthyroidism without ophthalmopathy progression within 18 months. Participants, patients aged 18 to 65, had newly diagnosed hyperthyroidism with a duration under 2 months. The CDR3 totals 17 residues. From germline, CDR1 is SGHVS and CDR2 FNYEAQ. The V gene lost 1 base and the J gene lost 0 bases, with 16 bases spanning the gap. Findings and caveats of the study: Stable hyperthyroidism was separated from ophthalmopathy by a model based on 13 V-J features.

The chain joins TRBV7-6 to TRBJ2-7; D is undetermined. This clonotype was sampled from a man in his late teens or twenties with Graves' hyperthyroidism. Sequenced material: blood. CDR3 DNA: TGTGCCAGCAGCTTAGAAGGCGCAGGATCGAGCTCCTACGAGCAGTACTTC. It encodes CASSLEGAGSSSYEQYF.